The T cell receptor (beta chain) described here comes from a study of blood T cell repertoires in COVID-19 (dated by TCRdb to the early 2020s). Broadly, across the study: Collaborator samples came from the United States, Italy and Spain and covered acute and convalescent phases of COVID-19. A de-identified subject ID, COVID-19 status, age in years and sex were almost always included in the sample metadata. Where HLA class I and class II types were available, the types were taken from metadata supplied by the sample provider, not from assay-based typing. The material from the prospective study consisted of cDNA or gDNA derived from T cells, B-cell-depleted T cells, or PBMCs. Subjects who had been exposed to COVID-19, were actively infected with it, or had recovered from it provided the deeply sampled blood TCRbeta repertoires that made up the dataset. The repertoires were released in a freely available public database intended as a resource for research on the immune response to SARS-CoV-2. The samples were drawn from the first 160 participants of the ongoing ImmuneRACE study and from over a thousand subjects provided by 6 global collaborators.

Collaborating institutions collected whole blood in K2EDTA tubes following their own protocols. For TCRbeta analysis, collaborators shipped samples as frozen whole blood, isolated PBMCs, or DNA extracted from either of those sample types. Comments on this clone: Its antigen is still unknown. No base quality values were provided; no much bigger clone lies one nucleotide off.

The investigation overall reported the following: Clinical and demographic metadata were provided uncurated, with the amount varying by source and participant.

TCRbeta CDR3 regions were amplified from genomic DNA using the immunoSEQ Assay, a bias-controlled multiplex PCR. Per the source publication's procedure: Within the assay, amplification of reference gene primers was used to estimate how many nucleated cells each sample contained. Sequence reads were collapsed and filtered to measure the absolute abundance of every unique TCRbeta CDR3 rearrangement. For each sample, productive Simpson clonality was calculated as the square root of Simpson's diversity index over productive rearrangements. TCRdb re-hosts the immuneACCESS table, in-frame sequences only. Its copies lack some clones; in the studies checked, an unresolved V gene accounts for under half of them, and the cause for the rest is not known. V and J calls and clone size are given by that table; D and trimming were obtained from the DNA. Counted in this sample were around 200,000 clones; about 86% of them appeared once. The ten largest clonotypes hold about 4% of the sample.

V and J are truncated by 8 bases and 8 bases respectively, leaving an intervening sequence of 15 bases. The germline V gene supplies CDR1 SNHLY and CDR2 FYNNEI. Taken from cysteine to phenylalanine, the CDR3 has 12 residues. CDR3 DNA only is kept here, 36 bases in frame from base 1. The chain is assembled from TRBV2 and TRBJ1-2; too little of a D gene remains to name it. The source is a man aged 18 to 29 with active or convalescent COVID-19. The sequencing input was peripheral blood. The CDR3 is CASEIDIKGYTF. DNA sequence: TGTGCCAGCGAAATCGACATAAAAGGCTACACCTTC.